This entry lists 9 T cell receptor beta chains sequenced from one sample in a study of T-cell reconstitution after alpha-beta-depleted transplantation in children. Researchers prepared the TCRbeta library using unique molecular identifiers, the study reports. MiXCR, applied by TCRdb to the PCR reads, yields one record per CDR3 protein. This table holds nearly 250,000 distinct CDR3 sequences, 8.2% found once. This specimen was PBMCs, mostly from graft donor cells, taken 180 days after TCRalphabeta/CD19-depleted stem cell transplant. Every receptor here comes from a male patient younger than 18 who had a stem cell transplant for acute lymphoblastic leukemia, so the T cells may come from the graft donor.

This clonotype has at least ten counts. The chain combines TRBV29-1 with TRBJ2-7, with D tentatively TRBD1 (6 bases). This CDR3 contains 13 residues. Germline CDR1 and CDR2: SQVTM and ANQGSEA. V lost 4 bases and J 2 bases, leaving 12 bases between the germline ends. The CDR3 is CSVGETGTYEQYF. For the CDR3, the DNA is TGCAGCGTTGGGGAAACAGGGACCTACGAGCAGTACTTC.

This clonotype showed up many times. The chain joins TRBV12-3 or TRBV12-4 to TRBJ2-7, with 7 bases fitting TRBD1. Trimming cost V 6 bases and J 6 bases; bases outside gene matches: 14. The CDR3 consists of 15 residues. The DNA for the CDR3 is TGTGCCAGCAGCCTAGCCGGGACAGCTTCTTTCGAGCAGTACTTC. It yields the protein CASSLAGTASFEQYF.

This clonotype showed up many times. This rearrangement joins TRBV27 to TRBJ1-6; D remains ambiguous. CDR1 is MNHEY, CDR2 SMNVEV, per germline (reference sequence). This CDR3 spans 14 amino acids. With 8 bases removed from V and 4 bases from J, the gap between germline ends came to 12 bases. The CDR3 is CASSRTVYNSPLHF. DNA of the CDR3: TGTGCCAGCTCCCGGACGGTGTATAATTCACCCCTCCACTTT.

This clonotype came up many times. Here the CDR3 DNA reads TGCAGCGCCACGGTTGGGGAGGGGCCCCAGCATTTT. Its protein product is CSATVGEGPQHF. The chain joins TRBV29-1 to TRBJ1-5; no clear D. The CDR3 runs to 12 residues. Trimming shortened V by 7 bases and J by 9 bases, and 16 bases separated the two germline ends. Per germline, CDR1 SQVTM and CDR2 ANQGSEA.

This clonotype was counted ten times or more. The chain joins TRBV11-2 to TRBJ2-2; D not certain. Per germline, CDR1 SGHAT and CDR2 FQNNGV. The CDR3 has 16 amino acids. V was cut by 2 bases and J by 0 bases, with 10 bases left in between. The CDR3 DNA reads as TGTGCCAGCAGCTTAATCCAGAGTCCGAACACCGGGGAGCTGTTTTTT. Translated, it gives CASSLIQSPNTGELFF.

This clonotype appeared many times. This rearrangement joins TRBV5-1 to TRBJ2-3; TRBD2 might be the D (5 bases). The V and J ends lost 3 bases and 3 bases respectively, with 11 bases between them. The CDR3 runs to 14 residues. Germline CDR1 reads SGHRS; CDR2 reads YFSETQ. The CDR3 sequence is CASSSEGRTDTQYF. CDR3 sequence (DNA): TGCGCCAGCAGCTCCGAGGGTAGAACAGATACGCAGTATTTT.

This sequence joins TRBV19 and TRBJ2-7; no reliable D call. The CDR3 runs to 13 residues. CDR1 is LNHDA, CDR2 SQIVND, per germline (reference sequence). Trimming stripped 8 bases from V and 7 bases from J, with 18 bases between. The DNA of the CDR3 is TGTGCCAGTTCCGGACGGGCCCCCAGAGAGCAGTACTTC. It translates to CASSGRAPREQYF.

This clonotype was counted at least ten times. The chain combines TRBV24-1 with TRBJ2-1; D possibly corresponds to TRBD2 (5 bases). This CDR3 comprises 16 residues. Trimming stripped 5 bases from V and 2 bases from J, with 15 bases between. Looked up from germline, CDR1 is KGHDR and CDR2 is SFDVKD. CDR3 loop: CATSGLTSGPYNEQFF. In DNA, the CDR3 is TGTGCCACCAGTGGACTGACAAGCGGTCCCTACAATGAGCAGTTCTTC.

This clonotype was seen at least ten times. The genes are TRBV24-1 and TRBJ2-7; a weak D match, TRBD1 (6 bases). V lost 4 bases, J lost 0 bases, and 6 bases lay in between. The CDR3 is made up of 13 amino acids. The germline V gene has CDR1 KGHDR and CDR2 SFDVKD. The CDR3 region is CATSEGGSYEQYF. The CDR3 nucleotides are TGTGCCACCAGTGAAGGGGGCTCCTACGAGCAGTACTTC.